The clone carrying this T cell receptor (beta chain) was seen a few times. CDR1 is MDHEN and CDR2 is SYDVKM in the germline V gene. Trimming removed 3 bases at V and 4 bases at J, with 5 bases between. This CDR3 has 12 amino acids. The source of the sample is a study of HIV-infected patients and healthy controls. TCRdb called the 5' RACE reads again in MiXCR, with one record for every CDR3 protein. The data contain roughly 18,000 distinct CDR3 sequences, about 16% of them singletons. The source is a human donor in good health. The chain combines TRBV28 with TRBJ2-3; D unclear. Sequences were obtained from CD8+ T cells from blood. In DNA form, the CDR3 reads TGTGCCAGCAGTTTTCTTGCAGATACGCAGTATTTT. Protein product: CASSFLADTQYF.